Listed below are T cell receptor beta chains from one sample, sequenced in a study of low-dose radiotherapy and immunotherapy resistance in tumors. Via MiXCR, TCRdb re-called the reads, giving one row per CDR3 protein. The sample lists about 71,000 distinct CDR3 sequences, about a third seen once, with roughly 11% in the top ten. This specimen consisted of PBMCs, obtained before treatment. Source of these receptors: a female donor with ovarian cancer. Both conserved end residues are part of each CDR3. The D gene is left open where the match is weak. The size field is filled for only some rows; it gives once, few, many or a size class.

size,D,V,J,DNA,CDR3
many,NA,TRBV5-1,TRBJ2-7,TGCGCCAGCAGCTTGGCCGGCGGGTCGACCTACGAGCAGTACTTC,CASSLAGGSTYEQYF
NA,NA,TRBV18,TRBJ2-2,TGTGCCAGCTCACCGAACAGGGACGGGGAGCTGTTTTTT,CASSPNRDGELFF
NA,NA,TRBV19,TRBJ1-1,TGTGCCAGTAGTATAGAAGGGGCAGCCATCCGGACAGCTTTCTTT,CASSIEGAAIRTAFF
many,NA,TRBV7-2,TRBJ1-3,TGTGCCAGCAGCTTAGCGTGGGCGGGAAACACCATATATTTT,CASSLAWAGNTIYF
NA,TRBD2,TRBV4-2,TRBJ2-1,TGTGCCAGCAGCCCCCTTCCTAGCGGGAGCAATGAGCAGTTCTTC,CASSPLPSGSNEQFF
once,NA,TRBV20-1,TRBJ2-1,TGCAGTGCTAGAGATCCACTACGAAGCGGAACATACAATGAGCAGTTCTTC,CSARDPLRSGTYNEQFF
many,NA,TRBV5-1,TRBJ1-5,TGCGCCAGCAGCTTGGAGGTTAATCAGCCCCAGCATTTT,CASSLEVNQPQHF
few,NA,TRBV19,TRBJ2-1,TGTGCCACCGGGTTGGTAAGCATGGGAGAGCAGTTCTTC,CATGLVSMGEQFF
NA,NA,TRBV20-1,TRBJ2-1,TGCAGTGCTAGAGACGCGGGCCGAAACTCCTACAATGAGCAGTTCTTC,CSARDAGRNSYNEQFF
NA,NA,TRBV7-9,TRBJ2-7,TGTGCCAGCAGCGTTGGGGGTGTGGGGACCTACGAGCAGTACTTC,CASSVGGVGTYEQYF
once,TRBD2,TRBV20-1,TRBJ2-7,TGCAGTGCTTTCGGACTAGCGAGCTCCTACGAGCAGTACTTC,CSAFGLASSYEQYF
many,NA,TRBV20-1,TRBJ2-1,TGCAGTGCTCAGACTAGCTCCTACAATGAGCAGTTCTTC,CSAQTSSYNEQFF
NA,TRBD1,TRBV4-1,TRBJ1-6,TGCGCCAGCAGCCAGGGGACAGCCTATAATTCACCCCTCCACTTT,CASSQGTAYNSPLHF
many,NA,TRBV7-9,TRBJ2-5,TGTGCCAGCAGCCCCAAGCCCCGACTCGAAGAGACCCAGTACTTC,CASSPKPRLEETQYF
many,TRBD1,TRBV11-3,TRBJ2-7,TGTGCCAGCAGCTTAGCCCGGGACAGGGGGAACGAGCAGTACTTC,CASSLARDRGNEQYF
many,NA,TRBV5-1,TRBJ1-4,TGCGCCAGCAGCTTGGACAGGGTGAGCGAAAAACTGTTTTTT,CASSLDRVSEKLFF
many,NA,TRBV2,TRBJ2-7,TGTGCCAGCAGGCCAGGACAGACCTACGAGCAGTACTTC,CASRPGQTYEQYF
NA,NA,TRBV29-1,TRBJ2-1,TGCAGCGTAAACCAAGGGTCGACAGTCAATGAGCAGTTCTTC,CSVNQGSTVNEQFF
NA,NA,TRBV9,TRBJ2-3,TGTGCCAGCAGTGATCTTAGGAGTAGCAGGACAGATACGCAGTATTTT,CASSDLRSSRTDTQYF
NA,NA,TRBV3-1,TRBJ2-7,TGTGCCAGCAGCCAAGTCCCCTACGAGCAGTACTTC,CASSQVPYEQYF
NA,TRBD1,TRBV5-1,TRBJ2-7,TGCGCCAGCAGCTACGGGACAGACTACGAGCAGTACTTC,CASSYGTDYEQYF
NA,NA,TRBV5-1,TRBJ2-2,TGCGCCAGCAGCAGCTCCTGGTCCGGGGAGCTGTTTTTT,CASSSSWSGELFF
many,TRBD2,TRBV7-6,TRBJ2-7,TGTGCCAGCAGCCCAGCGGGGGACTCCCCCTACGAGCAGTACTTC,CASSPAGDSPYEQYF
few,TRBD1,TRBV28,TRBJ2-3,TGTGCCAGCAGTCTGATAGGACAGGGTACAGATACGCAGTATTTT,CASSLIGQGTDTQYF
many,TRBD1,TRBV20-1,TRBJ1-2,TGCAGTGCTAGATCCCACCCGGGACAGCATAATAACTATGGCTACACCTTC,CSARSHPGQHNNYGYTF
few,NA,TRBV6-8,TRBJ1-2,TGTGCCAGCAGTGGCCCACCCAACTATGGCTACACCTTC,CASSGPPNYGYTF
many,NA,TRBV15,TRBJ1-2,TGTGCCACCAGCAGAGCCTGGGCCGGGTATGGCTACACCTTC,CATSRAWAGYGYTF
NA,NA,TRBV6-2/TRBV6-3,TRBJ2-2,TGTGCCAGCAGTTACGACCCTCACACCGGGGAGCTGTTTTTT,CASSYDPHTGELFF
many,TRBD1,TRBV11-2,TRBJ1-2,TGTGCCAGCAGCTTATACGAGGGGGCAGGCTACACCTTC,CASSLYEGAGYTF
NA,NA,TRBV28,TRBJ2-7,TGTGCCAGCAGTTCAGGGGGGGGTCGCCACGAGCAGTACTTC,CASSSGGGRHEQYF
many,NA,TRBV9,TRBJ1-2,TGTGCCAGCAGCGTAGCGGCGCGGCAATCAGACTATGGCTACACCTTC,CASSVAARQSDYGYTF
NA,NA,TRBV11-3,TRBJ1-1,NA,CASASVPGANVLTFGAAEGAFF
many,NA,TRBV7-2,TRBJ2-5,TGTGCCAGCGCCCTGGGCGGGGCGTGGATGGTGACCCAGTACTTC,CASALGGAWMVTQYF
NA,TRBD2,TRBV28,TRBJ2-7,TGTGCCAGCAGGGAGGGAAGCGGGAGCTATTCCGAGCAGTACTTC,CASREGSGSYSEQYF
many,TRBD1,TRBV24-1,TRBJ2-3,TGTGCCACCAGTGACCGACGGACAGGGGTGGCTGATACGCAGTATTTT,CATSDRRTGVADTQYF
many,NA,TRBV5-1,TRBJ1-2,TGCGCCAGCAGCCCCCTAAGCTATGGCTACACCTTC,CASSPLSYGYTF
many,NA,TRBV6-2/TRBV6-3,TRBJ1-5,TGTGCCAGCAGTTACATGGAGGGACGGCAGCCCCAGCATTTT,CASSYMEGRQPQHF
many,NA,TRBV12-3/TRBV12-4,TRBJ2-5,TGTGCCAGCAGTCGACTGGACGAACGCGGTGAGACCCAGTACTTC,CASSRLDERGETQYF
NA,TRBD1,TRBV28,TRBJ2-7,TGTGCCAGCACCTCGGAGGGGACAGGTCGCTACGAGCAGTACTTC,CASTSEGTGRYEQYF
many,NA,TRBV6-2/TRBV6-3,TRBJ2-2,TGTGCCAGCAGTTACTTCCCCCCAACGACAGCTAACACCGGGGAGCTGTTTTTT,CASSYFPPTTANTGELFF
NA,TRBD1,TRBV29-1,TRBJ2-3,TGCAGCGTCCTGGACAGGGGGGGAGATACGCAGTATTTT,CSVLDRGGDTQYF
many,TRBD2,TRBV20-1,TRBJ2-7,TGCAGCGCTAATCCTAGCGGGAGGGCCTATCCCTACGAGCAGTACTTC,CSANPSGRAYPYEQYF